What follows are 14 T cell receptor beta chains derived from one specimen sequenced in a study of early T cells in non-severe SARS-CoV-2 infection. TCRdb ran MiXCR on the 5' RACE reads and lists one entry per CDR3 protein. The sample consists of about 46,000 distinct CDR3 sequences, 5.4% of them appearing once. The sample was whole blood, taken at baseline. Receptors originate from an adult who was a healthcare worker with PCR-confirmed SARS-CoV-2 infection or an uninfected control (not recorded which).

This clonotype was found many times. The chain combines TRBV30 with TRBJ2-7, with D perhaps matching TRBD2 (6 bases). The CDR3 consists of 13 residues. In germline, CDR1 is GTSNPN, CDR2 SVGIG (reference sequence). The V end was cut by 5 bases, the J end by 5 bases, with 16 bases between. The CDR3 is CAWAAGGGNEQYF. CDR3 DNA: TGTGCCTGGGCCGCCGGGGGAGGCAACGAGCAGTACTTC.

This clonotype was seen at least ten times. CDR3 bases: TGCAGTGCTAGTGCACAGAGCGACAGGGGGTGGACAGATACGCAGTATTTT. Amino acid sequence: CSASAQSDRGWTDTQYF. The gene calls are TRBV20-1 and TRBJ2-3; 9 nucleotides align to TRBD1. This CDR3 spans 17 amino acids. Germline V gene sequence: CDR1 DFQATT, CDR2 SNEGSKA (reference sequence). J was trimmed by 3 bases and V by 3 bases; bases with no gene match: 13.

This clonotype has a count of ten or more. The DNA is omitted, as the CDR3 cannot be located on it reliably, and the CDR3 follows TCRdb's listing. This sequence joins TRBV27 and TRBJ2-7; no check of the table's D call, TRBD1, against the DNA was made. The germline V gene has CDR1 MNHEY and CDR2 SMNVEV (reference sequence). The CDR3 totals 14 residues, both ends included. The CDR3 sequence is CASSSSQGPYEQYF.

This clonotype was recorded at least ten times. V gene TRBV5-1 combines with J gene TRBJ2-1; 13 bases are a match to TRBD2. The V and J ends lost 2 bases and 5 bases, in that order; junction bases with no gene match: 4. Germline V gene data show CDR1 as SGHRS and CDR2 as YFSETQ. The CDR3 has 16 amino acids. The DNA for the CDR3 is TGCGCCAGCAGCTTTACAGGGACTAGCGGGGACAATGAGCAGTTCTTC. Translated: CASSFTGTSGDNEQFF.

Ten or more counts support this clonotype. CDR3 coding DNA: TGCAGTGCTAGACCCGGGACTAGCGCATCCTACGAGCAGTACTTC. Translated, it gives CSARPGTSASYEQYF. This chain uses TRBV20-1 with TRBJ2-7; 10 nucleotides align to TRBD2. Germline-derived CDR1 and CDR2 are DFQATT and SNEGSKA (reference sequence). V was pared by 2 bases and J by 1 base, with 5 bases of the junction left unmatched. The CDR3 runs to 15 residues.

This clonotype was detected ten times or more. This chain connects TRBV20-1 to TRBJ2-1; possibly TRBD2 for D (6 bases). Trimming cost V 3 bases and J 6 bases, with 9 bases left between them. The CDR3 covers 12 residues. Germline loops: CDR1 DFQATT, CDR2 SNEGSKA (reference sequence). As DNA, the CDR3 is TGCAGTGCTAGGGACTACTTCAATGAGCAGTTCTTC. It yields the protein CSARDYFNEQFF.

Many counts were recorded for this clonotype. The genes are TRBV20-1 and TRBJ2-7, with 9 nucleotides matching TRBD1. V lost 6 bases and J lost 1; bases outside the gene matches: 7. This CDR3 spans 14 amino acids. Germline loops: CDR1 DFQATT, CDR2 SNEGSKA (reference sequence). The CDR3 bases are TGCAGTGCCTCTGACAGGGGGTTGTCCTACGAGCAGTACTTC. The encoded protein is CSASDRGLSYEQYF.

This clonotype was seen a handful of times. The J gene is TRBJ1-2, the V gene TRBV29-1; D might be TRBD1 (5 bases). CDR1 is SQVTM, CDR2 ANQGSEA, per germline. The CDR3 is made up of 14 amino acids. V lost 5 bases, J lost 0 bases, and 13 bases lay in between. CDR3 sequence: CSVYRDGANYGYTF. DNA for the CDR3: TGCAGCGTTTACCGGGACGGAGCTAACTATGGCTACACCTTC.

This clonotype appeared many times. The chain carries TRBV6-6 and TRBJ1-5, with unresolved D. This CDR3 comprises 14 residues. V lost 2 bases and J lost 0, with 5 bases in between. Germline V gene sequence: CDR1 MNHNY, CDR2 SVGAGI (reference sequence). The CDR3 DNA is TGTGCCAGCAGTTACAGCAATAGCAATCAGCCCCAGCATTTT. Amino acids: CASSYSNSNQPQHF.

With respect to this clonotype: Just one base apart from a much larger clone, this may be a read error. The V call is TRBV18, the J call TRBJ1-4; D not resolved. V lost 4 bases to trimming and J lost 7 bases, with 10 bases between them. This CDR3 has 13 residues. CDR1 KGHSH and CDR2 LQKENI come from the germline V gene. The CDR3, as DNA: TGTGCCAGCTCACTACGGGAAATTGAAAAACTGTTTTTT. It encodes CASSLREIEKLFF.

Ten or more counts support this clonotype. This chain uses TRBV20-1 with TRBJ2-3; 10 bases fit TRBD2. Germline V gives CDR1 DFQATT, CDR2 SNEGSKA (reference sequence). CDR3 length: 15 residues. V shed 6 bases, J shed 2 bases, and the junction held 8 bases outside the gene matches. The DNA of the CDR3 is TGCAGTGCCTCAGAGCGGGAGGGCCTCACAGATACGCAGTATTTT. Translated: CSASEREGLTDTQYF.

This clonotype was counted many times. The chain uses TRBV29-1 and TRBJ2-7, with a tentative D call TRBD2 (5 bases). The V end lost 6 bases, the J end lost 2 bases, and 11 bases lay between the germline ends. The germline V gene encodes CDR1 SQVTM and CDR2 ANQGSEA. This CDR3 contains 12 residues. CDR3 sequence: CSVLDGTYEQYF. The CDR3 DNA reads TGCAGCGTCCTGGACGGGACCTACGAGCAGTACTTC.

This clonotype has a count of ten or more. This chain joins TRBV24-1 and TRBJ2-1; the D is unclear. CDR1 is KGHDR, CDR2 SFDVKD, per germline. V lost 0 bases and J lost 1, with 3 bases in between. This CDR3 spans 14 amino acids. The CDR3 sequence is CATSDLGSYNEQFF. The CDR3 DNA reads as TGTGCCACCAGTGATTTGGGGTCCTACAATGAGCAGTTCTTC.

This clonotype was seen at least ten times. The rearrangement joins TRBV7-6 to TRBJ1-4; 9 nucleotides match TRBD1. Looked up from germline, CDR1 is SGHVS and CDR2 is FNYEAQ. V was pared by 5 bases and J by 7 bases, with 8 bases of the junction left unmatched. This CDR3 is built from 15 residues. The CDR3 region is CASSASGTGSEKLFF. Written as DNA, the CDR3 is TGTGCCAGCAGCGCCTCCGGGACAGGGAGTGAAAAACTGTTTTTT.